The 27 T cell receptor beta chains reported below all come from one sample, sequenced in a study of tumor-infiltrating lymphocytes in primary liver carcinoma. A constant-region primer served to make TCR beta cDNA from roughly 500 ng total RNA. Slightly modified ARM-PCR served as the procedure for the TCR beta libraries. These libraries came from three rounds of nested multiplex PCR. Researchers ran the first two PCR rounds for roughly 10 cycles each with TRBV1-TRBV30 forward primers and a C-beta reverse primer. TCRdb itself ran the multiplex PCR reads through MiXCR, one entry per CDR3 protein. The sample yields 300,000 to 400,000 distinct CDR3 sequences, about 65% seen once. Out of unsorted whole blood came the blood RNA, and germline DNA was extracted as well. What was sequenced was peripheral blood. These receptors were taken from a middle-aged man with primary liver carcinoma and hepatitis B virus infection.

Turning to this clonotype: It may be a read error: a sequence one base away is much more abundant. The rearrangement uses TRBV12-3 or TRBV12-4 and TRBJ1-6; D is perhaps TRBD1 (6 bases). This CDR3 is 13 amino acids long. The CDR3 nucleotides are TGTGCCGGCAGTTTCCAGGGGAATTCACCCCTCCACTTT. Amino acid sequence: CAGSFQGNSPLHF.

Comments on this clonotype: No conserved phenylalanine or tryptophan is present at the end of the CDR3, so a read error is the likely explanation. The gene calls are TRBV11-2 and TRBJ2-7; maybe TRBD1 (5 bases). Germline assignment: CDR1 SGHAT and CDR2 FQNNGV. There are 13 residues in the CDR3. Trimming stripped 5 bases from V and 3 bases from J, with 11 bases between. The CDR3: CASSHGQYYEQYL. CDR3 coding DNA: TGTGCCAGCAGCCACGGACAATACTACGAGCAGTACTTG.

The J gene is TRBJ2-1, the V gene TRBV30; D may be TRBD1 (5 bases). The CDR3 has 13 amino acids. V was shortened by 1 base and J by 9 bases, with 13 bases between the two germline ends. Germline V lookup: CDR1 GTSNPN, CDR2 SVGIG (reference sequence). CDR3 protein: CAWSEQVFGEQFF. CDR3 bases: TGTGCCTGGAGTGAACAGGTGTTCGGTGAGCAGTTCTTC. Using reference TRBV30 and TRBJ2-1 for the parts outside the CDR3, the full variable domain is SQTIHQWPATLVQPVGSPLSLECTVEGTSNPNLYWYRQAAGRGLQLLFYSVGIGQISSEVPQNLSASRPQDRQFILSSKKLLLSDSGFYLCAWSEQVFGEQFFGPGTRLTVL.

Of note for this clonotype: A clone one base away is much larger, so this may be a read error. V is TRBV12-3 or TRBV12-4 and J is TRBJ2-5; the D is unclear. With 6 bases removed from V and 8 bases from J, the gap between germline ends came to 19 bases. CDR3 size: 14 residues. CDR3 sequence (DNA): TGTGCCAGCAGCACCTTCGGGCCGTCGGATACCCAGTACTTC. It codes for CASSTFGPSDTQYF.

A remark on this clonotype: The conserved phenylalanine or tryptophan normally closing the CDR3 is absent here, so this likely arose from a read error. The V and J genes are TRBV11-2 and TRBJ2-7, with D perhaps given as TRBD1 or TRBD2 (6 bases each). Trimming stripped 0 bases from V and 10 bases from J, with 16 bases between. The length of the CDR3 is 14 residues. The germline CDR1 and CDR2 sequences are SGHAT and FQNNGV. DNA for the CDR3: TGTGCCAGCAGCTTAGAGTTTTTCGGGGGCGAACAGTACTTA. Amino acid sequence: CASSLEFFGGEQYL.

For this clonotype: Given a much more abundant clone one base away, this may be a read error. This rearrangement joins TRBV10-3 to TRBJ2-7, with D unresolved. The CDR3 has 11 residues. Germline loops: CDR1 ENHRY, CDR2 SYGVKD. The DNA for the CDR3 is TGTGCCACCAGTGAGTCGTACGAGCAGTACTTC. Translated, it gives CATSESYEQYF.

The gene calls are TRBV12-3 or TRBV12-4 and TRBJ2-1; TRBD2 matches 11 bases. The ends lost 6 bases at V and 1 base at J; junction bases unmatched: 2. The CDR3 runs to 15 residues. CDR3 sequence: CASRIAGGSYNEQFF. DNA of the CDR3: TGTGCCAGCAGAATAGCGGGAGGGTCCTACAATGAGCAGTTCTTC.

The chain employs TRBV6-2 or TRBV6-3 and TRBJ1-4; TRBD1 is a possible D gene (5 bases). Germline V lookup: CDR1 MNHEY, CDR2 SVGEGT. The CDR3 sequence is 12 residues long. Trimming shortened V by 5 bases and J by 8 bases, and 9 bases separated the two germline ends. The CDR3 reads CASSQGREKLFF. CDR3 coding DNA: TGTGCCAGCAGTCAGGGAAGGGAAAAACTGTTTTTT.

About this clonotype itself: A clone one base away is much larger, so this may be a read error. The chain employs TRBV11-2 and TRBJ1-1; the D is unclear. The CDR3 sequence is 14 residues long. The germline V gene has CDR1 SGHAT and CDR2 FQNNGV. The CDR3 region has the DNA TGTGCCAGCACCGCTGACTCTATGAACACTGAAGCTTTATTT. Residues: CASTADSMNTEALF.

A remark on this clonotype: Since a much larger clone is just one base distant, this may be a read error. The chain uses TRBV6-2 or TRBV6-3 and TRBJ1-5; D uncertain. The CDR3 contains 14 residues. In germline, CDR1 is MNHEY, CDR2 SVGEGT. The CDR3 spells CASSQVTSNQPHHF. The CDR3 DNA reads as TGTGCCAGCAGCCAAGTAACCAGCAATCAGCCCCATCATTTT.

In regard to this clonotype: With a much larger clone just one base away, this may be a read error. This chain connects TRBV6-2 or TRBV6-3 to TRBJ2-1, with D unclear. The germline gives CDR1 MNHEY, CDR2 SVGEGT. This CDR3 contains 12 residues. The ends were cut back, 7 bases at V and 7 bases at J, with 11 bases in the middle. CDR3 residues: CASNWAGNEQFF. The DNA for the CDR3 is TGTGCCAGCAATTGGGCCGGGAATGAGCAGTTCTTC.

This rearrangement joins TRBV19 to TRBJ2-7; D might be TRBD2 (5 bases). This CDR3 region has 14 residues. Per the germline V gene, CDR1 is LNHDA and CDR2 is SQIVND (reference sequence). Trimming pared 3 bases from V and 3 bases from J, leaving 12 bases between. CDR3 coding DNA: TGTGCCAGTAGTATCCGGGGTAGCGACTACGAGCAGTACTTC. Translation gives CASSIRGSDYEQYF.

This clonotype was observed at least ten times. J is TRBJ2-1 and V is TRBV11-2; possibly TRBD1 or TRBD2 for D (5 bases each). Germline V CDR1 and CDR2: SGHAT, FQNNGV. The CDR3 sequence is 12 residues long. Trimming took 8 bases from V and 0 from J, leaving 5 bases between them. CDR3 coding DNA: TGTGCCAGCGGGGGCTCCTACAATGAGCAGTTCTTC. This encodes CASGGSYNEQFF.

This clonotype has ten or more counts. The genes are TRBV6-2 or TRBV6-3 and TRBJ1-1; D gene unclear. The CDR3 loop spans 15 amino acids. V lost 4 bases, J lost 0 bases, and 12 bases lay in between. Germline V gives CDR1 MNHEY, CDR2 SVGEGT. CDR3 in amino acids: CASSFPTNLNTEAFF. In DNA, the CDR3 is TGTGCCAGCAGTTTCCCGACAAATTTGAACACTGAAGCTTTCTTT.

Points on this clonotype: The junction does not match germline at one end; this may be a read error. The chain recombines TRBV11-2 with TRBJ2-1; D may be TRBD2 (5 bases). The CDR3 consists of 17 residues. Germline CDR1 and CDR2: SGHAT and FQNNGV. CDR3 coding DNA: TGTGCCAGCAGCTTCTCGACTATCTTGTGCTCCTACAATGAGCAGCTCTTC. As protein: CASSFSTILCSYNEQLF.

A word on this clonotype: One end of the junction varies from germline; a read error may be responsible. The gene calls are TRBV6-6 and TRBJ2-1, with 12 bases aligning to TRBD2. The CDR3 loop spans 15 amino acids. Germline V gene sequence: CDR1 MNHNY, CDR2 SVGAGI (reference sequence). The chain's CDR3 is CASSLGLAGRNERFF. In nucleotides, the CDR3 is TGTGCCAGCAGTTTAGGACTAGCGGGAAGGAATGAGCGGTTCTTC.

About this clonotype: A much larger clone is a single base away; this may be a read error. The chain employs TRBV12-3 or TRBV12-4 and TRBJ1-1; TRBD1 aligns across 9 bases. The CDR3 sequence is 14 residues long. Trimming took 6 bases from V and 6 from J; bases not matched to a gene: 8. Here the CDR3 DNA reads TGTGCCAGCAGCTTCTTGGACAGGGGCTCTGAAGCTTTCTTT. Translating it yields CASSFLDRGSEAFF.

The chain is built from TRBV5-6 and TRBJ2-3; D call uncertain. Germline V gives CDR1 SGHDT, CDR2 YYEEEE. Trimming took off 6 bases at V and 11 bases at J, with 19 bases between the two ends. This CDR3 is 13 amino acids long. The DNA for the CDR3 is TGTGCCAGCAACACCCGGGCCAACGTCCGGCAGTATTTT. The encoded protein is CASNTRANVRQYF.

This clonotype was seen many times. The V call is TRBV5-5, the J call TRBJ2-1, with 10 bases matching TRBD1. There are 12 residues in the CDR3. Trimming removed 2 bases from V and 16 bases from J; junction bases left unmatched: 6. The germline V gene encodes CDR1 SGHKS and CDR2 YYEKEE (reference sequence). CDR3 in DNA: TGTGCCAGCAGCTTCCGGGACAGGGGTGAATTCTTC. Encoded protein: CASSFRDRGEFF.

With regard to this clonotype: One base away lies a much larger clone, so this may be a sequencing read error. The chain joins TRBV6-6 to TRBJ1-2; D remains ambiguous. Germline-derived CDR1 and CDR2 are MNHNY and SVGAGI (reference sequence). V shed 2 bases and J shed 4 bases, with 17 bases lying between them. The length of the CDR3 is 16 residues. CDR3 nucleotide sequence: TGTGCCAGCAGTTACGGCGGTCAAAGACCTAGCTATGGCTACACCTTC. Amino acids: CASSYGGQRPSYGYTF.

This clonotype was seen just once. The V and J genes are TRBV11-2 and TRBJ2-1; TRBD2 matches at 11 bases. J was trimmed by 4 bases and V by 7 bases; bases with no gene match: 9. Germline assignment: CDR1 SGHAT and CDR2 FQNNGV. This CDR3 has 16 residues. DNA of the CDR3: TGTGCCAGCATCTATTTAGCGGGAGGGTATTACAATGAGCAGTTCTTC. This encodes CASIYLAGGYYNEQFF.

This clonotype was counted ten times or more. The chain uses TRBV4-2 and TRBJ1-4, with D possibly being TRBD1 (6 bases). Germline CDR1 LGHNA, CDR2 YNFKEQ. This CDR3 has 15 amino acids. The V and J ends lost 5 bases and 3 bases respectively, with 13 bases between them. The CDR3 protein is CASSGQPTSNEKLFF. The CDR3 DNA reads as TGTGCCAGCAGCGGACAGCCGACTTCTAATGAAAAACTGTTTTTT.

A note on this clonotype: Since a much larger clone is just one base distant, this may be a read error. J is TRBJ1-4 and V is TRBV29-1; weak D call: TRBD1 (5 bases). The CDR3 extends over 12 amino acids. The V end was cut by 4 bases, the J end by 7 bases, with 10 bases between. Looked up from germline, CDR1 is SQVTM and CDR2 is ANQGSEA. This CDR3 reads CSVVGASEKLFF. CDR3 DNA sequence: TGCAGCGTTGTTGGGGCGAGTGAAAAACTGTTTTTT. Full variable domain (remainder filled in from reference TRBV29-1 and TRBJ1-4): SAVISQKPSRDICQRGTSLTIQCQVDSQVTMMFWYRQQPGQSLTLIATANQGSEATYESGFVIDKFPISRPNLTFSTLTVSNMSPEDSSIYLCSVVGASEKLFFGSGTQLSVL.

The rearrangement links TRBV5-1 to TRBJ2-2; D is possibly TRBD1 (6 bases). Germline V gene lookup returns CDR1 SGHRS and CDR2 YFSETQ. The CDR3 extends over 16 amino acids. Trimming shortened V by 5 bases and J by 2 bases, and 16 bases separated the two germline ends. The DNA of the CDR3 is TGCGCCAGCAGAGACTACAGGGAAGGTAACACCGGGGAGCTGTTTTTT. This encodes CASRDYREGNTGELFF.

A note on this clonotype: At one of its ends the junction is not consistent with the germline gene, which may arise from a read error. The rearrangement links TRBV6-1 to TRBJ1-2; the D is unclear. CDR3 length: 16 amino acids. Germline CDR1 is MNHNS and CDR2 is SASEGT. The CDR3 is CASSEQIATGTFAYTF. DNA for the CDR3: TGTGCCAGCAGTGAACAGATAGCCACGGGAACCTTTGCCTACACATTC.

For this clonotype: A much larger clone lies one base from this, so it may be a read error. V usage is TRBV5-5 and J usage is TRBJ2-7; 10 nucleotides match TRBD1. The V gene end was trimmed by 3 bases and the J gene end by 5 bases; junction bases not matched to a gene: 5. Germline CDR1 and CDR2: SGHKS and YYEKEE (reference sequence). This CDR3 region has 14 residues. The CDR3 nucleotides are TGTGCCAGCAGCTCGGGACAGGGGCCCCACGAGCAGTACTTC. Encoded protein: CASSSGQGPHEQYF.

In this sample, this clonotype turned up many times. V usage is TRBV6-6 and J usage is TRBJ2-1, with 9 bases lining up with TRBD1. After removal of 6 bases from V and 1 base from J, the junction contained 7 bases not matched to a gene. This CDR3 is built from 16 residues. Germline CDR1 reads MNHNY; CDR2 reads SVGAGI (reference sequence). CDR3 in amino acids: CASRHTGTGSYNEQFF. The DNA of the CDR3 is TGTGCCAGCAGACATACCGGGACAGGGTCCTACAATGAGCAGTTCTTC.